This TCR beta chain stems from a study of beta chain features in type 1 diabetes. The study, taken as a whole, reports: Moderately but significantly shorter TCRB CDR3s were found in Type 1 diabetes patients in all four CD4+ subsets.

The whole isolated RNA underwent reverse transcription, so sequencing captured expressed TCRB transcripts. Profiled with immunoSEQ multiplex PCR; TCRdb holds only in-frame clones, not every one. The table has approximately 470,000 clones, approximately 30% seen once. The germline V gene has CDR1 LGHNA and CDR2 YNFKEQ. With 8 bases clipped from V and 6 bases from J, the junction kept 4 bases outside the gene matches. The CDR3 has 11 amino acids. With regard to this clone: Its antigen is currently unknown.

The chain employs TRBV4-2 and TRBJ2-7, with 7 bases matching TRBD1. The TCR was taken from a man aged 18 to 30 in good health. The sequenced sample consisted of naive CD4+ T cells from blood. CDR3 in amino acids: CASRGQVEQYF. The CDR3 nucleotides read TGTGCCAGCCGTGGACAGGTCGAGCAGTACTTC.